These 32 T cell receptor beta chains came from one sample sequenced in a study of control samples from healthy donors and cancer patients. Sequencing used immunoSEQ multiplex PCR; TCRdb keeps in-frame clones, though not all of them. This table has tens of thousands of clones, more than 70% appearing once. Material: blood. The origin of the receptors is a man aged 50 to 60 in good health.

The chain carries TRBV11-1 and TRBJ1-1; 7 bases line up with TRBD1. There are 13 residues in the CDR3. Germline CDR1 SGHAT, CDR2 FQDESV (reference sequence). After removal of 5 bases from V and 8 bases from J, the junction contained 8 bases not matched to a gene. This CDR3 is CASSPGQTLEAFF. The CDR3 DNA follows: TGTGCCAGCAGCCCGGGACAGACGTTAGAAGCTTTCTTT.

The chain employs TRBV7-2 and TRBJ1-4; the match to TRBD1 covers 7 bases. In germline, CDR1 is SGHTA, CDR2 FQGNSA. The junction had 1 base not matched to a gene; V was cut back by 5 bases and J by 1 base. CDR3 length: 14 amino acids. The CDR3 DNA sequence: TGTGCCAGCAGCAGACAGGGAACTAATGAAAAACTGTTTTTT. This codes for CASSRQGTNEKLFF. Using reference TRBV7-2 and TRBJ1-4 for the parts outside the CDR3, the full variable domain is GAGVSQSPSNKVTEKGKDVELRCDPISGHTALYWYRQSLGQGLEFLIYFQGNSAPDKSGLPSDRFSAERTGGSVSTLTIQRTQQEDSAVYLCASSRQGTNEKLFFGSGTQLSVL.

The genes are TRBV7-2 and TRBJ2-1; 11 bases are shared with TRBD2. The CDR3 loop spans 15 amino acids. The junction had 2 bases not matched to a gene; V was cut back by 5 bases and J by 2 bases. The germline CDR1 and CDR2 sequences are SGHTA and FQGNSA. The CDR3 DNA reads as TGTGCCAGCAGCACTAGCGGGGGACCCTACAATGAGCAGTTCTTC. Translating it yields CASSTSGGPYNEQFF. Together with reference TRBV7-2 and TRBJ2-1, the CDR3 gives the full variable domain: GAGVSQSPSNKVTEKGKDVELRCDPISGHTALYWYRQSLGQGLEFLIYFQGNSAPDKSGLPSDRFSAERTGGSVSTLTIQRTQQEDSAVYLCASSTSGGPYNEQFFGPGTRLTVL.

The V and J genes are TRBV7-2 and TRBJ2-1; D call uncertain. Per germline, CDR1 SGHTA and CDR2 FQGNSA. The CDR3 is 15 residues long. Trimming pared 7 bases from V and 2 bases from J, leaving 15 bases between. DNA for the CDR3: TGTGCCAGCACCCCTCTAGGCTGGACCTACAATGAGCAGTTCTTC. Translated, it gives CASTPLGWTYNEQFF.

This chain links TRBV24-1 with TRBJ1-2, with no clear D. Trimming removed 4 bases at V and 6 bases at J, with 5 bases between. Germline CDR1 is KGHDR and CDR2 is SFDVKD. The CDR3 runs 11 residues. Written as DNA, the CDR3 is TGTGCCACCAGTGACGTGAATGGCTACACCTTC. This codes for CATSDVNGYTF.

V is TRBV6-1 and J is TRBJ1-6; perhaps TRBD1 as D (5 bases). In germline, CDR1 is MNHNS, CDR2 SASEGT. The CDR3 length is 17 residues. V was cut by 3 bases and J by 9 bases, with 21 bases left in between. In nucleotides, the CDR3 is TGTGCCAGCAGTGACACTAAGGGGTGGGAGAGACGTTCACCCCTCCACTTT. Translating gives CASSDTKGWERRSPLHF.

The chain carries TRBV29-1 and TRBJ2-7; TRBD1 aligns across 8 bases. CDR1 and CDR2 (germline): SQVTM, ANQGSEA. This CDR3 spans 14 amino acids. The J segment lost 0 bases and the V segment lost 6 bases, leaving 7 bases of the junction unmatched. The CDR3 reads CSVLQGVSSYEQYV. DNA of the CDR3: TGCAGCGTCCTACAGGGGGTGAGCTCCTACGAGCAGTACGTC.

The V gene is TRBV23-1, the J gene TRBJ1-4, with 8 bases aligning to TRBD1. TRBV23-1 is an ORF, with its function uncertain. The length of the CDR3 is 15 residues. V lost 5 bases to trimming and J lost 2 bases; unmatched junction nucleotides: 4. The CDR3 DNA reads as TGCGCCAGCAGTAAAGGACAGGGCACTAATGAAAAACTGTTTTTT. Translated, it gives CASSKGQGTNEKLFF.

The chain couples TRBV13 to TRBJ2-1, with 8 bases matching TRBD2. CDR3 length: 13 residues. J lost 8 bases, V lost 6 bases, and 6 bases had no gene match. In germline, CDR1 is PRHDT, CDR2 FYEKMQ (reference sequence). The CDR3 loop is CASSPSGLYEQFF. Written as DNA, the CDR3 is TGTGCCAGCAGTCCTAGCGGGTTGTATGAGCAGTTCTTC.

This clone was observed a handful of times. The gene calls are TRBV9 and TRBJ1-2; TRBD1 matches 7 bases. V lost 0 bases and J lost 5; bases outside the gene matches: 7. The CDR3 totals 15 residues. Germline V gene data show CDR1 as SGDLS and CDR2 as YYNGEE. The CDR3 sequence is CASSVAPGTEYGYTF. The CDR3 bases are TGTGCCAGCAGCGTAGCCCCAGGGACAGAGTATGGCTACACCTTC.

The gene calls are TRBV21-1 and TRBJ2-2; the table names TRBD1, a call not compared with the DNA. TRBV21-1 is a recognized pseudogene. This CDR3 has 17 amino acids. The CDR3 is CASSKGTTGFSTGELFF. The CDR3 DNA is TGTGCCAGCAGCAAAGGGACGACAGGGTTTAGCACCGGGGAGCTGTTTTTT.

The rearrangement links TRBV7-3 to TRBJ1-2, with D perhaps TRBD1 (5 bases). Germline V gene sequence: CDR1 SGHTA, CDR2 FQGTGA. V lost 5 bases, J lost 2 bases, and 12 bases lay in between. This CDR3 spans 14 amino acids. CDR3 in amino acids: CASSPTGTNYGYTF. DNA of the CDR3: TGTGCCAGCAGCCCGACCGGGACGAACTATGGCTACACCTTC.

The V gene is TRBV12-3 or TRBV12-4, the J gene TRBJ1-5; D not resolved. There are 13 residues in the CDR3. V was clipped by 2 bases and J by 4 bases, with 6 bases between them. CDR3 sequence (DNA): TGTGCCAGCAGTTTAAACCCAAATCAGCCCCAGCATTTT. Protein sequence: CASSLNPNQPQHF.

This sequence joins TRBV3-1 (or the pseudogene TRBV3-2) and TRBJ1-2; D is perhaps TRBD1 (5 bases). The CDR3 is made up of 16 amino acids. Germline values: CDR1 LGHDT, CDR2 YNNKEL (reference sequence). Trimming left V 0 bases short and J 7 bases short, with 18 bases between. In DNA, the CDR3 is TGTGCCAGCAGCCAAGATTTTTGGGGGTCCGGACGTGGCTACACCTTC. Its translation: CASSQDFWGSGRGYTF.

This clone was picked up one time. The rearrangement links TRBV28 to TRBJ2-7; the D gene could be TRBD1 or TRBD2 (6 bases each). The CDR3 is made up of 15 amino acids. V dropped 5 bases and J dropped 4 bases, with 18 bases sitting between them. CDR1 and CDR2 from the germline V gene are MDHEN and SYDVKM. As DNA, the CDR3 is TGTGCCAGCAGTCCCCCTGGGCAGGGGAGGTACGAGCAGTACTTC. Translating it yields CASSPPGQGRYEQYF.

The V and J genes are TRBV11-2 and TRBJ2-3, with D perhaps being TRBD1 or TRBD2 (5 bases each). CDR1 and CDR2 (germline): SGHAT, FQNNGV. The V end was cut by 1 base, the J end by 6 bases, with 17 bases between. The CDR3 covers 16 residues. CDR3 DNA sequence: TGTGCCAGCAGCTTAGTAAGAGGGGCTGGGGTGGATACGCAGTATTTT. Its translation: CASSLVRGAGVDTQYF.

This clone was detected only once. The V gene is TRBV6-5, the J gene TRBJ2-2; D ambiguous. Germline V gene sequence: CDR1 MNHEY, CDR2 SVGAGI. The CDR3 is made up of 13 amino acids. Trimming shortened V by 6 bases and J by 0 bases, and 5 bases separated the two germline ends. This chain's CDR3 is CASRGSNTGELFF. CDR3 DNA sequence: TGTGCCAGCAGGGGGTCGAACACCGGGGAGCTGTTTTTT.

DNA of the CDR3: TGTGCCAGCAGCTTTTGGGACATGGGGGGGCAGTTCTTC. Encoded protein: CASSFWDMGGQFF. The chain has TRBV7-2 and TRBJ2-1, with D tentatively TRBD1 or TRBD2 (6 bases each). The V and J ends lost 3 bases and 12 bases respectively, with 15 bases between them. This CDR3 has 13 amino acids. Germline V gene data show CDR1 as SGHTA and CDR2 as FQGNSA.

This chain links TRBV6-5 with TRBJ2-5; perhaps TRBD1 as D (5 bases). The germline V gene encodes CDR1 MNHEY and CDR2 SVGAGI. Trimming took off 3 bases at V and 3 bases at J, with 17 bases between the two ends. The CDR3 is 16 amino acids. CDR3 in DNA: TGTGCCAGCAGTTATCTTGGGGCAGGGCAAGAAGAGACCCAGTACTTC. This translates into CASSYLGAGQEETQYF.

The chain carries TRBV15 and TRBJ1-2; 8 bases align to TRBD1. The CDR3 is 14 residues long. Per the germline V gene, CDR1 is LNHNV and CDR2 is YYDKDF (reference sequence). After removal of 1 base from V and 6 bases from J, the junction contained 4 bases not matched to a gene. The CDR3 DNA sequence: TGTGCCACCAGCAGAGCTACGACAGGGGATGGCTACACCTTC. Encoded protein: CATSRATTGDGYTF.

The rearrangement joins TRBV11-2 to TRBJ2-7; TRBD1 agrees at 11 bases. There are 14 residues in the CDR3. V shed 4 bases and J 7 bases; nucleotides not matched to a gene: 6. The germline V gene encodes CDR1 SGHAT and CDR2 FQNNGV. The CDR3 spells CASSSNGTGGEQYV. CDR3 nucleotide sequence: TGTGCCAGCAGCTCCAACGGGACAGGGGGAGAGCAGTACGTC.

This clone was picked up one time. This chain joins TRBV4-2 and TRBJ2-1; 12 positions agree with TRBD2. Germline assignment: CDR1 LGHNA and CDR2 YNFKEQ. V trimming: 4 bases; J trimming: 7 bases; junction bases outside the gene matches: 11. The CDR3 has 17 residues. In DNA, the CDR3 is TGTGCCAGCAGCCCTTTTCTAGCGGGAGGGCCCGTGAATGAGCAGTTCTTC. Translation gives CASSPFLAGGPVNEQFF.

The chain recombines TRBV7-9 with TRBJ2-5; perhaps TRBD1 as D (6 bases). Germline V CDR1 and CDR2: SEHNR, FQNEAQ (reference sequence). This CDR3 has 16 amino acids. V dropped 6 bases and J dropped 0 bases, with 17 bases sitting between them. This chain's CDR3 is CASRPLDSQYQETQYF. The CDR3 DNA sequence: TGTGCCAGCAGACCCCTGGACAGCCAGTACCAAGAGACCCAGTACTTC.

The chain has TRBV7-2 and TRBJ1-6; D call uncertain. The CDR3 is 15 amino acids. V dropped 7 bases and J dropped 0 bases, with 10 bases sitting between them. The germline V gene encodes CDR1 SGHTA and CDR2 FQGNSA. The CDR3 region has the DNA TGTGCCAGCACCGAATTCAGCTCCTATAATTCACCCCTCCACTTT. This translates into CASTEFSSYNSPLHF.

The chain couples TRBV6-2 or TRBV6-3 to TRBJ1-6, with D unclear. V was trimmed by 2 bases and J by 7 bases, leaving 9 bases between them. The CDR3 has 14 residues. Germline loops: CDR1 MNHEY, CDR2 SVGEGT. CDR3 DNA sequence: TGTGCCAGCAGTTACCAACAGAAGAATTCACCCCTCCACTTT. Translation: CASSYQQKNSPLHF.

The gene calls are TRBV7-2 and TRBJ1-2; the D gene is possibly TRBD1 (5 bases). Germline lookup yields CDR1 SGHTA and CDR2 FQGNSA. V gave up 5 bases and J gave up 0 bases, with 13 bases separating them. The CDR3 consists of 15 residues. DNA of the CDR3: TGTGCCAGCAGCCTGTACAGGCAATCTAACTATGGCTACACCTTC. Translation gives CASSLYRQSNYGYTF.

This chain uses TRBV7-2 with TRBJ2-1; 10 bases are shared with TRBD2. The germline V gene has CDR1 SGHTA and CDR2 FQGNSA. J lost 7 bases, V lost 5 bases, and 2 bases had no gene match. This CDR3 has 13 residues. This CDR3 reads CASSTLAGNEQFF. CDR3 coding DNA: TGTGCCAGCAGCACACTAGCGGGAAATGAGCAGTTCTTC.

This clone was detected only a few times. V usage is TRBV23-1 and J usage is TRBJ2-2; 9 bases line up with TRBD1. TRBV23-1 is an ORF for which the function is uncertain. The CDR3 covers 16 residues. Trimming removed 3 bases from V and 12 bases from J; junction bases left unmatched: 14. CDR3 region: CASSHAPIDRGEQLFF. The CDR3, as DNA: TGCGCCAGCAGTCACGCACCGATTGACAGGGGGGAACAGCTGTTTTTT.

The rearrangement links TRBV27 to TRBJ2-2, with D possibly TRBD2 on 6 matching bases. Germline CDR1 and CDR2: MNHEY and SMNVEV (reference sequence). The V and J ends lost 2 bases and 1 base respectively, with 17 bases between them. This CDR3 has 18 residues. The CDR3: CASSLSMGLLRNTGELFF. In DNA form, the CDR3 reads TGTGCCAGCAGTTTAAGTATGGGACTTTTAAGGAACACCGGGGAGCTGTTTTTT.

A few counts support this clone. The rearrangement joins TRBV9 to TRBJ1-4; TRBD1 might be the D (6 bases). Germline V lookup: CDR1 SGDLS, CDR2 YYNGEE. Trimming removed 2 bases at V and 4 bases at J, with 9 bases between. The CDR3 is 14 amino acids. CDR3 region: CASSVTGINEKLFF. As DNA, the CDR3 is TGTGCCAGCAGCGTTACAGGGATTAATGAAAAACTGTTTTTT.

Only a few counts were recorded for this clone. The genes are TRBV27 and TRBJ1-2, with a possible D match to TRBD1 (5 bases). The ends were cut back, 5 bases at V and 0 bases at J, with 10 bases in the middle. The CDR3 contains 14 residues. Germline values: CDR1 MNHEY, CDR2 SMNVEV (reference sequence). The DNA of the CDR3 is TGTGCCAGCAGTCCCCCGGGACCTAACTATGGCTACACCTTC. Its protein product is CASSPPGPNYGYTF.

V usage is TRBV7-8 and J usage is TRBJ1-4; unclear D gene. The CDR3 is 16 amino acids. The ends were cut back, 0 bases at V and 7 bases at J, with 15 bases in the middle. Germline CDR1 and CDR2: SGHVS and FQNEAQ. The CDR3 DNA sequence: TGTGCCAGCAGCTTAGCCGCGGAGCAACTAGCTGAAAAACTGTTTTTT. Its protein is CASSLAAEQLAEKLFF.